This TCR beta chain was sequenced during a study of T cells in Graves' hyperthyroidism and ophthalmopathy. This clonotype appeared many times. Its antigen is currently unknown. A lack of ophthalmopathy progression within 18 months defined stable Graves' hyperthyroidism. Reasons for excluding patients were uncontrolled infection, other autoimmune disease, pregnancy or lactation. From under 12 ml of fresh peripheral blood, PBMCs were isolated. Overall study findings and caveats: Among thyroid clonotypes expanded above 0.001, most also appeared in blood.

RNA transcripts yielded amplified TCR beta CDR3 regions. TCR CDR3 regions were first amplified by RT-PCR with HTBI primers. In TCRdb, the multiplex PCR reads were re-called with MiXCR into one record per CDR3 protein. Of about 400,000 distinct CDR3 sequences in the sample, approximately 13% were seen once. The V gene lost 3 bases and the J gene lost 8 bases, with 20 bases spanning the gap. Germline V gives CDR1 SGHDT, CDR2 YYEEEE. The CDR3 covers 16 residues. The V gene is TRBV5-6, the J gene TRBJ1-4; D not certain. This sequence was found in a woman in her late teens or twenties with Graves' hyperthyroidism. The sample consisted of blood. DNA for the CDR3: TGTGCCAGCAGCTCAATTCGACGAAGGACGCTAGAAAAACTGTTTTTT. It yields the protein CASSSIRRRTLEKLFF.